This T cell receptor (beta chain) was identified during a study of T cell repertoires in cytomegalovirus infection. Overall study findings and caveats: Carriers of CMV and the relevant HLA type were discriminated by public TCR beta frequency.

This clonotype was seen only a few times. The target antigen is unknown. TCRdb re-analysed the reads in MiXCR, keeping a single row per CDR3 protein. The sample shows some 160,000 distinct CDR3 sequences, approximately 17% of them seen only once. Trimming removed 4 bases at V and 1 base at J, with 10 bases between. The germline gives CDR1 SEHNR, CDR2 FQNEAQ (reference sequence). The CDR3 consists of 14 residues. Specimen: CD8+ T cells from PBMCs. The V call is TRBV7-9, the J call TRBJ2-5; D might be TRBD1 (6 bases). The TCR originated in a human donor in good health (CMV status not recorded). Some clones in this sample may be carry-over from other donors' samples. CDR3 sequence: CASSSTGPQETQYF. The CDR3, as DNA: TGTGCCAGCAGCTCCACAGGGCCCCAAGAGACCCAGTACTTC.